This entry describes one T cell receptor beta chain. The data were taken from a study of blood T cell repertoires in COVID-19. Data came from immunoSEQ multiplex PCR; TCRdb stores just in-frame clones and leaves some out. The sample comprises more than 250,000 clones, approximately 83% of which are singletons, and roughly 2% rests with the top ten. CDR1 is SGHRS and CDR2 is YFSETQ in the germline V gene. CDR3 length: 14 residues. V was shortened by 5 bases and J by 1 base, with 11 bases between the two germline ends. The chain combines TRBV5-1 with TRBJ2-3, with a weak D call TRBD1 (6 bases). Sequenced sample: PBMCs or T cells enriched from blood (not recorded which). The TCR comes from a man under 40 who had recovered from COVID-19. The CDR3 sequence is CASRGDTGTDTQYF. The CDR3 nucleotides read TGCGCCAGCAGAGGGGACACAGGCACAGATACGCAGTATTTT.